Listed below are T cell receptor beta chains from one sample, sequenced in a study of cytomegalovirus exposure and HLA in healthy donors. Clones were read by immunoSEQ multiplex PCR, and TCRdb kept only the in-frame ones, dropping some. The repertoire consists of 120,000 or so clones, with approximately 84% occurring once and the leading ten covering under 5%. Sequencing input: PBMCs. These TCRs come from a young man in good health and CMV-seropositive. Both conserved end residues are part of each CDR3. Fields, in order: D gene, V gene, J gene, clone size, CDR3 DNA, CDR3 protein. The D gene is left open where the match is weak. Some rows have no size entry. The others give once, few or many, or a class for an expanded clone.

TRBD1	TRBV19	TRBJ1-5	.	TGTGCCAGTAAGGGCTCGCGGACAGGAGGTCGTATAAGCAATCAGCCCCAGCATTTT	CASKGSRTGGRISNQPQHF
TRBD2	TRBV4-1	TRBJ2-2	.	TGCGCCAGCAGCCAGCTCTCGGGAGGGAACACCGGGGAGCTGTTTTTT	CASSQLSGGNTGELFF
.	TRBV6-1	TRBJ2-4	.	TGTGCCAGCAGCGCTGACTGGACCAAAAACATTCAGTACTTC	CASSADWTKNIQYF
TRBD1	TRBV19	TRBJ2-7	.	TGTGCCAGTAGTTCCGGACAGGGGGTCTCCTACGAGCAGTACTTC	CASSSGQGVSYEQYF
.	TRBV5-4	TRBJ2-1	.	TGTGCCAGCAGCTTGCGGCTGGGAGAGCGTGAGCAGTTCTTC	CASSLRLGEREQFF
.	TRBV5-6	TRBJ2-7	.	TGTGCCAGCAGCCCCGGGACATCAGCCTACGAGCAGTACTTC	CASSPGTSAYEQYF
.	TRBV6-4	TRBJ1-2	.	TGTGCCAGCAGTGACTCAGAGGGTATGGGGGGCTACACCTTC	CASSDSEGMGGYTF
TRBD1	TRBV9	TRBJ1-6	.	TGTGCCAGCAGCGTAGAGGGGACAGGTAATTCACCCCTCCACTTT	CASSVEGTGNSPLHF
.	TRBV7-2	TRBJ2-3	.	TGTGCCAGCAGCTTAGCGCTTTCCGGAGATACGCAGTATTTT	CASSLALSGDTQYF
.	TRBV5-1	TRBJ2-7	.	TGCGCCAGCAGCTTTCAAGGGGCCCCGAGCTCCTACGAGCAGTACTTC	CASSFQGAPSSYEQYF
TRBD1	TRBV30	TRBJ1-4	once	TGTGCCTGGGGAAGGGACAGGGGGCATGAAAAGCTGTTTTTT	CAWGRDRGHEKLFF
TRBD1	TRBV5-1	TRBJ2-7	.	TGCGCCAGCAGCTCCGGGACAGGGGGTGTATACGAGCAGTACTTC	CASSSGTGGVYEQYF
TRBD2	TRBV18	TRBJ2-3	.	TGTGCCAGCTCACCACTAGCGGGAGGGCCGACAGATACGCAGTATTTT	CASSPLAGGPTDTQYF
TRBD1	TRBV5-1	TRBJ2-5	.	TGCGCCAGCAGCTCCGAGGGACAGGATGAAGAGACCCAGTACTTC	CASSSEGQDEETQYF
TRBD2	TRBV7-9	TRBJ2-3	.	TGTGCCAGCAGCTTAGGGCTAGCGGGAGGGACAGATACGCAGTATTTT	CASSLGLAGGTDTQYF
TRBD2	TRBV5-6	TRBJ2-3	.	TGTGCCAGCAGCTACATGACTAGCGGGATTTCAGATACGCAGTATTTT	CASSYMTSGISDTQYF
TRBD1	TRBV27	TRBJ1-1	.	TGTGCCAGCAGTTTCCAGGGGGCGGTGAACACTGAAGCTTTCTTT	CASSFQGAVNTEAFF
.	TRBV10-1	TRBJ2-1	.	TGCGCCATCATTAGGCTCCAGGGCCAATGGTGCAATGAGCAGTTCTTC	CAIIRLQGQWCNEQFF
.	TRBV29-1	TRBJ2-3	.	TGCAGCGTTGTGGACAGTTCCCTAACTAAGTATTTT	CSVVDSSLTKYF
.	TRBV5-1	TRBJ2-3	.	TGCGCCAGCAGCTTGGGGGGGCGGGGGCCCACTCCCACAGATACGCAGTATTTT	CASSLGGRGPTPTDTQYF
.	TRBV6-1	TRBJ2-5	.	TGTGCCAGCAGTGAAGTCTCTAGCAGTGAAGAGACCCAGTACTTC	CASSEVSSSEETQYF
.	TRBV9	TRBJ1-2	once	TGTGCCAGCAGCGCCGACATGACAGGAGACTATGGCTACACCTTC	CASSADMTGDYGYTF
TRBD1	TRBV18	TRBJ1-3	.	TGTGCCAGCTCACCGACAGGGGGCGAGGACACCATATATTTT	CASSPTGGEDTIYF
TRBD2	TRBV15	TRBJ2-1	.	TGTGCCACCCGGACTAGCGGGTCCGACTCCTACAATGAGCAGTTCTTC	CATRTSGSDSYNEQFF
.	TRBV7-6	TRBJ2-7	.	TGTGCCAGCAGCTTAGTCGGAGGGCTCGAGCAGTACTTC	CASSLVGGLEQYF
.	TRBV29-1	TRBJ1-1	.	TGCAGCGCCTCCCAAGGTAGGGGGAACACTGAAGCTTTCTTT	CSASQGRGNTEAFF
.	TRBV7-9	TRBJ1-5	.	TGTGCCAGCAGCTTAGTGTTGGGCACCGACCTTCATAGCAATCAGCCCCAGCATTTT	CASSLVLGTDLHSNQPQHF
TRBD1	TRBV27	TRBJ1-1	.	TGTGCCAGCAGTTCACTCACAGGGGTTAACACTGAAGCTTTCTTT	CASSSLTGVNTEAFF
.	TRBV4-3	TRBJ1-1	few	TGCGCCAGCAGCCGAATACAGGGGAACACTGAAGCTTTCTTT	CASSRIQGNTEAFF
TRBD1	TRBV29-1	TRBJ2-5	.	TGCAGCGCCCTCCCCCGGGACAGACAACAAGAGACCCAGTACTTC	CSALPRDRQQETQYF
TRBD1	TRBV7-2	TRBJ1-1	.	TGTGCCAGCAGCAATACAGGGGGCTCAACTGAAGCTTTCTTT	CASSNTGGSTEAFF
.	TRBV7-8	TRBJ1-1	.	TGTGCCAGCATCGGGAACACTGAAGCTTTCTTT	CASIGNTEAFF
.	TRBV4-1	TRBJ2-7	.	TGCGCCAGCAGCCCAGGAGGGGACTTCGCCGCCTACGAGCAGTACTTC	CASSPGGDFAAYEQYF
TRBD2	TRBV30	TRBJ2-2	.	TGTGCCTGGGAGGGGCACAGCGGGAGGGCGGCCGGGGAGCTGTTTTTT	CAWEGHSGRAAGELFF
.	TRBV2	TRBJ2-2	.	TGTGCCAGCAGTGCGTCCAGGAACACCGGGGAGCTGTTTTTT	CASSASRNTGELFF
.	TRBV7-9	TRBJ1-1	.	TGTGCCAGCAGCCCCCCGAGCCAGGAAGAAGAAGCTTTCTTT	CASSPPSQEEEAFF
TRBD1	TRBV4-1	TRBJ1-1	once	TGCGCCAGCAGCCACGGGACAGGGGCTGAAGCTTTCTTT	CASSHGTGAEAFF
.	TRBV5-1	TRBJ1-3	.	TGCGCCAGCAGCTCCACCACAGGGTACTCTGGAAACACCATATATTTT	CASSSTTGYSGNTIYF
TRBD2	TRBV19	TRBJ2-3	once	TGTGCCAGTAGTATAGATGGGCGGACCCCAAGTAGCGGGGCTAGCACAGATACGCAGTATTTT	CASSIDGRTPSSGASTDTQYF
.	TRBV2	TRBJ2-3	.	TGTGCCAGCAGTCACAGAGACGGAGATACGCAGTATTTT	CASSHRDGDTQYF
.	TRBV5-8	TRBJ1-6	once	TGTGCCAGCAGCTTGGTCATCTCCTCGACAGGCCATAATTCACCCCTCCACTTT	CASSLVISSTGHNSPLHF
.	TRBV19	TRBJ1-1	.	TGTGCCAGTTGGGCAGGGAACGTTGATCCTGAAGCTTTCTTT	CASWAGNVDPEAFF
TRBD2	TRBV5-4	TRBJ2-1	.	TGTGCCAGCAGCGGGGGGGTTGAGCAGTTCTTC	CASSGGVEQFF
.	TRBV19	TRBJ1-2	.	TGTGCCAGTAGTACTCGGAAGGGGGTTGACTATGGCTACACCTTC	CASSTRKGVDYGYTF
.	TRBV10-2	TRBJ1-1	.	TGCGCCAGCAGGGACAGCGGCACTGAAGCTTTCTTT	CASRDSGTEAFF
.	TRBV7-9	TRBJ2-7	.	TGTGCCAGCAGCTTAGGAGGTGGCAGGGGGGTCCTCCACGAGCAGTACTTC	CASSLGGGRGVLHEQYF
.	TRBV10-3	TRBJ1-1	.	TGTGCCATCAGTGAGTCCCCATATGGGGCCACTGAAGCTTTCTTT	CAISESPYGATEAFF
.	TRBV9	TRBJ1-2	.	TGTGCCAGCAGCGTCGGAAGGGCAGGGGATTATGGCTACACCTTC	CASSVGRAGDYGYTF
.	TRBV7-2	TRBJ1-4	.	TGTGCCAGCAGCTCCGGGACTAATGAAAAACTGTTTTTT	CASSSGTNEKLFF